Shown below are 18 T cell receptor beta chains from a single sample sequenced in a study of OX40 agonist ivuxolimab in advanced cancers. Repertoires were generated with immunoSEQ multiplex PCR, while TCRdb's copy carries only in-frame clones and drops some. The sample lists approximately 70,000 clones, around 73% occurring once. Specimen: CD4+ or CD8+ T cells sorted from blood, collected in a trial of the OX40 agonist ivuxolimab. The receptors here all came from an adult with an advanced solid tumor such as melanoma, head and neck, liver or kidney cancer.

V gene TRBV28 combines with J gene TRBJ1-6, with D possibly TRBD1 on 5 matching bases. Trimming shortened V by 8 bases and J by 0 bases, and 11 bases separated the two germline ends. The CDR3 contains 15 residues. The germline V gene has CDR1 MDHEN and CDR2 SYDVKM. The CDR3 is CASLSGSSYNSPLHF. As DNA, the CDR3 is TGTGCCAGCTTGTCAGGGAGCTCCTATAATTCACCCCTCCACTTT.

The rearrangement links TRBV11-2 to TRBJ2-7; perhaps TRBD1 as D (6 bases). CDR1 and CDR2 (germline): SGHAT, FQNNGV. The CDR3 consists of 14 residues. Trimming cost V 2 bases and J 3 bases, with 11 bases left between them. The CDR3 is CASSLTGTVYEQYF. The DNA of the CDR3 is TGTGCCAGCAGCTTAACAGGGACGGTCTACGAGCAGTACTTC.

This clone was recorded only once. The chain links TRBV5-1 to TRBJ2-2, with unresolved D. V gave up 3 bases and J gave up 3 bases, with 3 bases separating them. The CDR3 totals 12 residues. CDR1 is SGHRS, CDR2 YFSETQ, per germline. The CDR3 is CASSSYTGELFF. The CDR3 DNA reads TGCGCCAGCAGCTCCTACACCGGGGAGCTGTTTTTT.

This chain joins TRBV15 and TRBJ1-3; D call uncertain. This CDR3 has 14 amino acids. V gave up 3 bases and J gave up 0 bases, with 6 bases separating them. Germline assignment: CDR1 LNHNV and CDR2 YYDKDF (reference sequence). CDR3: CATSSTDSGNTIYF. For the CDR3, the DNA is TGTGCCACCAGCAGCACGGACTCTGGAAACACCATATATTTT.

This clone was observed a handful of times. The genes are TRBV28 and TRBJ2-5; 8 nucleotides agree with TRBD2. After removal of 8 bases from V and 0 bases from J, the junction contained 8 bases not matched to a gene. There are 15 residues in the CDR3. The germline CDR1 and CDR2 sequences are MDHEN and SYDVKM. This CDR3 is CASGTGLEYQETQYF. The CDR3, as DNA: TGTGCCAGCGGGACGGGACTAGAGTACCAAGAGACCCAGTACTTC. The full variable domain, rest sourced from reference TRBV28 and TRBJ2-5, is DVKVTQSSRYLVKRTGEKVFLECVQDMDHENMFWYRQDPGLGLRLIYFSYDVKMKEKGDIPEGYSVSREKKERFSLILESASTNQTSMYLCASGTGLEYQETQYFGPGTRLLVL.

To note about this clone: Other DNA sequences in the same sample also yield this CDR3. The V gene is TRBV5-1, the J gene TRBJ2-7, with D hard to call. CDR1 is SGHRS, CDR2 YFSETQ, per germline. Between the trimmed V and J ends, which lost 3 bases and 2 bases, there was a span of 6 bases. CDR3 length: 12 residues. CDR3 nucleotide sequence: TGCGCCAGCAGCTCCCAGACCTACGAGCAGTACTTC. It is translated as CASSSQTYEQYF.

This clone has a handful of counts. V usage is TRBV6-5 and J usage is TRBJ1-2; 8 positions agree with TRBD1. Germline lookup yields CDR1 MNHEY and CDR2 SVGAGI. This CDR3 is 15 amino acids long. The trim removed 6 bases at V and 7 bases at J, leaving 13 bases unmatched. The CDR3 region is CASRSLQGGDGGYTF. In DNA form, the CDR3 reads TGTGCCAGCAGGTCACTACAGGGGGGCGATGGTGGCTACACCTTC.

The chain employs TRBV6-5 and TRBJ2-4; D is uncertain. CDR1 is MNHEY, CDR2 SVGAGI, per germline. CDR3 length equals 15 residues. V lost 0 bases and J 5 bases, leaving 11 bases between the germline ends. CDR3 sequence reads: CASSYSVGPENIQYF. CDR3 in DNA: TGTGCCAGCAGTTACTCGGTCGGGCCGGAAAACATTCAGTACTTC.

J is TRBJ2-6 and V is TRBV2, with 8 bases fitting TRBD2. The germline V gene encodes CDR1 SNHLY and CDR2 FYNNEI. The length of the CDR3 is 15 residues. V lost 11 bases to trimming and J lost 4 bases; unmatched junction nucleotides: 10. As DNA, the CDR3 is TGTGCCCGAAGGCCAGCGGGGGACGGGGCCAACGTCCTGACTTTC. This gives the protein CARRPAGDGANVLTF.

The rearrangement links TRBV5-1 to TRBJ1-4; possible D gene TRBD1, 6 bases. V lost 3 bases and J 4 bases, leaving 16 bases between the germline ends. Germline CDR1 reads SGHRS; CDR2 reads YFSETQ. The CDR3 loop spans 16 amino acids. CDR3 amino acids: CASSSLAGGGNEKLFF. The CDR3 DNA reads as TGCGCCAGCAGCTCACTCGCGGGAGGGGGTAATGAAAAACTGTTTTTT.

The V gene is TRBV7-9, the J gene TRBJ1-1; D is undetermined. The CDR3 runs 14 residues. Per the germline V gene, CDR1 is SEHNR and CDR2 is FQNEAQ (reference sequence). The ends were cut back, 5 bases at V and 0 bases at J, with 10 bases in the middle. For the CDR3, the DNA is TGTGCCAGCAGCCCCGGGGTGTTGAACACTGAAGCTTTCTTT. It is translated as CASSPGVLNTEAFF.

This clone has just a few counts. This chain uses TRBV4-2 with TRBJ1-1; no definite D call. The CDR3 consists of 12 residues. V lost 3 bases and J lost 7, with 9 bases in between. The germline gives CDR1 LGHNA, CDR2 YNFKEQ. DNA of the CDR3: TGTGCCAGCAGCCAGGACCAGGTTGAAGCTTTCTTT. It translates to CASSQDQVEAFF.

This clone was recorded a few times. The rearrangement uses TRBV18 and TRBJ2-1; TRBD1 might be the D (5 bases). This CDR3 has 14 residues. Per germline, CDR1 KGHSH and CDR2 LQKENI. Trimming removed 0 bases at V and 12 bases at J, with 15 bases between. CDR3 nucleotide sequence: TGTGCCAGCTCACCACCACTGCCGGACACACGGCAGTTCTTC. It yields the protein CASSPPLPDTRQFF.

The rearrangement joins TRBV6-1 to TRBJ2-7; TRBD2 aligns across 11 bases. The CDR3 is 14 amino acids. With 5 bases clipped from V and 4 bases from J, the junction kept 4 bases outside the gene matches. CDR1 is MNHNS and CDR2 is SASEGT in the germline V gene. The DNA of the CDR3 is TGTGCCAGCAGTTCTAGCGGGGGGCTTTACGAGCAGTACTTC. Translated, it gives CASSSSGGLYEQYF.

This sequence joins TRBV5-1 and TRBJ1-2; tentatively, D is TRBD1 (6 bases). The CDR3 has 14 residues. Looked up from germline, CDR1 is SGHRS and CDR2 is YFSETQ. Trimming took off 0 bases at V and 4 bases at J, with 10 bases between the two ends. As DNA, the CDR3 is TGCGCCAGCAGCTTGGGCGACAGGATCTATGGCTACACCTTC. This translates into CASSLGDRIYGYTF.

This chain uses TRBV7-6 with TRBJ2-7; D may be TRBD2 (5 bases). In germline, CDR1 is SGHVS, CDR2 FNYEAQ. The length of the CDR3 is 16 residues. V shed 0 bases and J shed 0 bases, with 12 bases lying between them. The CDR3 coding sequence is TGTGCCAGCAGCTTAGCCCCCCGGGGAAGCTCCTACGAGCAGTACTTC. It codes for CASSLAPRGSSYEQYF.

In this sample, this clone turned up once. CDR3 loop: CASSPSGGAGEQYF. The CDR3 coding sequence is TGTGCCAGCAGCCCTAGCGGGGGGGCCGGCGAGCAGTACTTC. The chain uses TRBV7-8 and TRBJ2-7; 12 positions match TRBD2. The CDR3 consists of 14 residues. Per germline, CDR1 SGHVS and CDR2 FQNEAQ. V gave up 5 bases and J gave up 6 bases; unmatched junction bases: 5.

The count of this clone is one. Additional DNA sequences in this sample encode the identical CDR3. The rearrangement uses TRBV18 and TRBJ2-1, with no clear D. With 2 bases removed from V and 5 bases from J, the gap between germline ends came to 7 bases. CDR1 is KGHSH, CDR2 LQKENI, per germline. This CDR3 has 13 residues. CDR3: CASSPGRDNEQFF. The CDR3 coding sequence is TGTGCCAGCTCACCAGGACGCGACAATGAGCAGTTCTTC.